The 25 T cell receptor beta chains presented below share a single source sample, sequenced in a study of breast tumors, draining lymph nodes, adjacent tissues. Breast cancer patients provided tissue from their axillary draining lymph nodes. TCRdb reprocessed the multiplex PCR reads with MiXCR, giving one entry per CDR3 protein. Among around 300,000 distinct CDR3 sequences, 30% were seen once, and the ten largest hold more than 0.85%. What was sequenced was axillary lymph node tissue. Source of these receptors: a female donor with breast cancer. Some clones in this sample may be carry-over from other donors' samples.

This rearrangement joins TRBV29-1 to TRBJ2-1; TRBD2 agrees at 12 bases. Germline V gives CDR1 SQVTM, CDR2 ANQGSEA. The CDR3 consists of 13 residues. Trimming took 7 bases from V and 11 from J; bases not matched to a gene: 9. The CDR3 spells CSGTSGRSGKQFF. The CDR3 DNA is TGCAGCGGTACTAGCGGGAGGTCGGGGAAGCAGTTCTTC.

The chain employs TRBV18 and TRBJ2-7, with D possibly matching TRBD2 (5 bases). The CDR3 is made up of 15 amino acids. The V gene's germline CDR1 is KGHSH and CDR2 LQKENI. V lost 6 bases to trimming and J lost 3 bases, with 18 bases between them. In DNA form, the CDR3 reads TGTGCCAGCTCCCCAGCGGACCTAGGAAGCTACGAGCAGTACTTC. Residues: CASSPADLGSYEQYF.

This clonotype was recorded many times. The chain employs TRBV7-8 and TRBJ1-2, with D uncertain. V lost 1 base and J lost 8, with 11 bases in between. Germline V lookup: CDR1 SGHVS, CDR2 FQNEAQ. CDR3 length: 13 residues. CDR3 sequence: CASSLGGRVGYTF. The DNA for the CDR3 is TGTGCCAGCAGCTTAGGAGGCCGGGTGGGCTACACCTTC.

Comment on this clonotype: A single base separates this from a much larger clone, so it may be a read error. V gene TRBV20-1 combines with J gene TRBJ1-3; D gene unclear. Germline-derived CDR1 and CDR2 are DFQATT and SNEGSKA (reference sequence). The CDR3 length is 14 residues. The CDR3 protein is CSATSPSSGTTIYF. The CDR3 coding sequence is TGCAGTGCTACCAGCCCGAGCTCTGGAACCACCATATATTTT.

This clonotype was detected many times. The rearrangement links TRBV7-8 to TRBJ2-1, with D possibly matching TRBD2 (5 bases). The CDR3 has 13 amino acids. Germline CDR1 is SGHVS and CDR2 is FQNEAQ. The ends were cut back, 4 bases at V and 8 bases at J, with 12 bases in the middle. DNA of the CDR3: TGTGCCAGCAGCTCTCAAAAGGGAGATGAGCAGTTCTTC. This gives the protein CASSSQKGDEQFF.

This clonotype appeared many times. The chain uses TRBV14 and TRBJ2-1; D call uncertain. In germline, CDR1 is SGHDN, CDR2 FVKESK. There are 16 residues in the CDR3. V shed 1 base and J shed 4 bases, with 14 bases lying between them. The chain's CDR3 is CASSQVGIGVYNEQFF. Here the CDR3 DNA reads TGTGCCAGCAGCCAAGTAGGGATAGGAGTGTACAATGAGCAGTTCTTC.

Ten or more counts support this clonotype. The chain has TRBV24-1 and TRBJ2-2, with 10 bases matching TRBD2. V was clipped by 3 bases and J by 5 bases; unmatched bases: 14. This CDR3 spans 19 amino acids. Germline values: CDR1 KGHDR, CDR2 SFDVKD. This chain's CDR3 is CATSDTIAGGPLSTGELFF. For the CDR3, the DNA is TGTGCCACCAGTGATACCATAGCGGGAGGCCCATTGAGTACCGGGGAGCTGTTTTTT.

This clonotype appeared many times. The chain uses TRBV19 and TRBJ1-4, with TRBD1 as a possible D gene (5 bases). Trimming cost V 6 bases and J 7 bases, with 24 bases left between them. CDR1 and CDR2 (germline): LNHDA, SQIVND (reference sequence). The CDR3 length is 17 residues. The chain's CDR3 is CASSPPLPGPIPEKLFF. DNA of the CDR3: TGTGCCAGTAGCCCCCCTCTCCCGGGACCCATCCCTGAAAAACTGTTTTTT. The full variable domain, with the rest looked up from reference TRBV19 and TRBJ1-4, is DGGITQSPKYLFRKEGQNVTLSCEQNLNHDAMYWYRQDPGQGLRLIYYSQIVNDFQKGDIAEGYSVSREKKESFPLTVTSAQKNPTAFYLCASSPPLPGPIPEKLFFGSGTQLSVL.

The CDR3 DNA sequence: TGTGCCAGCAGCGTTCGGACAGGGAAAAACACTGAAGCTTTCTTT. This gives the protein CASSVRTGKNTEAFF. The chain uses TRBV7-9 and TRBJ1-1; 8 positions agree with TRBD1. Germline V gene sequence: CDR1 SEHNR, CDR2 FQNEAQ (reference sequence). V was clipped by 5 bases and J by 2 bases; unmatched bases: 7. CDR3 length: 15 amino acids.

This clonotype was found many times. This chain connects TRBV15 to TRBJ2-1; D is tentatively TRBD1 or TRBD2 (5 bases each). CDR1 is LNHNV, CDR2 YYDKDF, per germline (reference sequence). This CDR3 is built from 14 residues. V lost 11 bases and J 4 bases, leaving 18 bases between the germline ends. The CDR3: CAVSTGTSYNEQFF. The CDR3 bases are TGTGCCGTCTCCACCGGGACCTCGTACAATGAGCAGTTCTTC.

This clonotype was detected many times. The V and J genes are TRBV7-8 and TRBJ1-6; TRBD1 agrees at 8 bases. The CDR3 has 14 residues. Germline-derived CDR1 and CDR2 are SGHVS and FQNEAQ. J was trimmed by 6 bases and V by 6 bases; bases with no gene match: 4. CDR3 residues: CASRPTGVNSPLHF. In DNA, the CDR3 is TGTGCCAGCAGACCGACAGGGGTTAATTCACCCCTCCACTTT.

This clonotype was detected many times. V gene TRBV20-1 combines with J gene TRBJ2-5, with 7 bases aligning to TRBD1. The CDR3 extends over 13 amino acids. Germline assignment: CDR1 DFQATT and CDR2 SNEGSKA (reference sequence). V dropped 7 bases and J dropped 1; count of bases not matched to a gene: 6. CDR3 region: CSVSGQIQETQYF. CDR3 sequence (DNA): TGCAGTGTGTCGGGACAGATCCAAGAGACCCAGTACTTC.

With regard to this clonotype: A much larger clone differs by one base, so this may be a read error. The rearrangement joins TRBV11-3 to TRBJ2-5; possible D gene TRBD2, 5 bases. The germline V gene has CDR1 SGHNT and CDR2 YENEEA. With 5 bases removed from V and 4 bases from J, the gap between germline ends came to 20 bases. The CDR3 contains 16 residues. The CDR3 region is CASSRHPTTDGETQYF. CDR3 coding DNA: TGTGCCAGCAGCCGACACCCGACTACTGATGGAGAGACCCAGTACTTC. The variable domain in full, with the rest retrieved from reference TRBV11-3 and TRBJ2-5, is EAGVVQSPRYKIIEKKQPVAFWCNPISGHNTLYWYLQNLGQGPELLIRYENEEAVDDSQLPKDRFSAERLKGVDSTLKIQPAELGDSAVYLCASSRHPTTDGETQYFGPGTRLLVL.

This clonotype has only a few counts. J is TRBJ1-5 and V is TRBV29-1; D may be TRBD1 (6 bases). V lost 4 bases and J lost 7, with 14 bases in between. The CDR3 totals 13 residues. Germline CDR1 SQVTM, CDR2 ANQGSEA. The CDR3 nucleotides read TGCAGCGTTGGGCGGGGGGGCCGACAGCCCCAGCATTTT. This gives the protein CSVGRGGRQPQHF.

V usage is TRBV20-1 and J usage is TRBJ1-2, with D perhaps TRBD1 (6 bases). Germline V gene sequence: CDR1 DFQATT, CDR2 SNEGSKA (reference sequence). V lost 3 bases and J lost 4, with 18 bases in between. CDR3 length: 15 amino acids. The CDR3 here is CSARIYREITYGYTF. In DNA, the CDR3 is TGCAGTGCTAGGATATACAGGGAAATAACCTATGGCTACACCTTC.

This clonotype appeared many times. This sequence joins TRBV25-1 and TRBJ2-5, with 13 nucleotides matching TRBD2. CDR1 and CDR2 (germline): MGHDK, SYGVNS. CDR3 length equals 16 residues. The V gene end was trimmed by 5 bases and the J gene end by 5 bases; junction bases not matched to a gene: 8. CDR3 nucleotides: TGTGCCAGCAGTCCTGGACTAGCGGGAGTGTATGAGACCCAGTACTTC. Its protein product is CASSPGLAGVYETQYF.

J is TRBJ2-2 and V is TRBV6-4, with no clear D. V shed 5 bases and J shed 3 bases, with 7 bases lying between them. Germline CDR1 reads MRHNA; CDR2 reads SNTAGT. The length of the CDR3 is 13 residues. CDR3 in amino acids: CASSPRHTGELFF. The CDR3 DNA is TGTGCCAGCAGTCCTCGGCACACCGGGGAGCTGTTTTTT.

There are a few counts of this clonotype. The chain combines TRBV27 with TRBJ2-3; D call uncertain. With 3 bases removed from V and 0 bases from J, the gap between germline ends came to 10 bases. CDR3 size: 15 residues. In germline, CDR1 is MNHEY, CDR2 SMNVEV (reference sequence). Written as DNA, the CDR3 is TGTGCCAGCAGTTTTTGGCAAACTAGCACAGATACGCAGTATTTT. Translation: CASSFWQTSTDTQYF.

Comment on this clonotype: This may arise from a read error, as a much more abundant clone is one base away. The chain combines TRBV4-3 with TRBJ1-4, with 7 bases identical to TRBD1. CDR1 and CDR2 (germline): LGHNA, YSLEER. The CDR3 is made up of 15 amino acids. V was pared by 4 bases and J by 6 bases, with 8 bases of the junction left unmatched. In nucleotides, the CDR3 is TGCGCCAGCAGCCTAGAGACAGGGTATGATGAAAAACTGTTTTTT. This codes for CASSLETGYDEKLFF.

This clonotype was seen just once. Being one base from a much bigger clone, this may be a read error. This sequence joins TRBV20-1 and TRBJ2-1, with D perhaps being TRBD1 or TRBD2 (5 bases each). Trimming pared 5 bases from V and 7 bases from J, leaving 18 bases between. CDR3 size: 14 residues. CDR1 DFQATT and CDR2 SNEGSKA come from the germline V gene (reference sequence). In nucleotides, the CDR3 is TGCAGTGCTGGGGGACCCGGTCAGCATAATGAGCAGTTCTTC. Encoded protein: CSAGGPGQHNEQFF.

The rearrangement joins TRBV4-1 to TRBJ1-3; D ambiguous. Per the germline V gene, CDR1 is MGHRA and CDR2 is YSYEKL. The CDR3 loop spans 16 amino acids. V lost 3 bases to trimming and J lost 0 bases, with 12 bases between them. In DNA, the CDR3 is TGCGCCAGCAGCCAGGATAGGGCAGCCTCTGGAAACACCATATATTTT. It codes for CASSQDRAASGNTIYF.

This clonotype was detected many times. This chain joins TRBV29-1 and TRBJ2-3; weak D call: TRBD2 (5 bases). This CDR3 is 14 amino acids long. The V and J ends lost 3 bases and 3 bases respectively, with 13 bases between them. The germline V gene has CDR1 SQVTM and CDR2 ANQGSEA. The CDR3 sequence: CSVEAPGRTDTQYF. Here the CDR3 DNA reads TGCAGCGTTGAGGCTCCGGGAAGGACAGATACGCAGTATTTT.

This clonotype was counted a single time. This could be a read error, since a much larger clone is one nucleotide away. The gene calls are TRBV5-6 and TRBJ2-5; tentative D call: TRBD1 (5 bases). The CDR3 length is 12 residues. V was cut by 2 bases and J by 10 bases, with 12 bases left in between. Germline V CDR1 and CDR2: SGHDT, YYEEEE. This chain's CDR3 is CASSLGAAHQYF. CDR3 sequence (DNA): TGTGCCAGCAGCTTAGGGGCAGCCCACCAGTACTTC.

In regard to this clonotype: This may be a read error: a much more frequent sequence differs by one nucleotide. This is likely a read error, given that the CDR3 carries no conserved phenylalanine or tryptophan at its end. The chain carries TRBV12-3 or TRBV12-4 and TRBJ2-5; D gene unclear. The CDR3 covers 12 residues. The V end was cut by 2 bases, the J end by 8 bases, with 9 bases between. The CDR3 region has the DNA TGTGCCAGCAGTTTACTTGAGTTTACCCAGTACCTC. Its protein product is CASSLLEFTQYL.

This clonotype has more than one count but fewer than ten. Possible read error: a much larger clone is one base away. V usage is TRBV2 and J usage is TRBJ2-3, with a tentative D call TRBD1 (5 bases). This CDR3 spans 15 amino acids. The germline gives CDR1 SNHLY, CDR2 FYNNEI. The CDR3 loop is CASSETTPGTGTQYF. CDR3 DNA sequence: TGTGCCAGCAGTGAAACGACCCCCGGCACAGGTACGCAGTATTTT.